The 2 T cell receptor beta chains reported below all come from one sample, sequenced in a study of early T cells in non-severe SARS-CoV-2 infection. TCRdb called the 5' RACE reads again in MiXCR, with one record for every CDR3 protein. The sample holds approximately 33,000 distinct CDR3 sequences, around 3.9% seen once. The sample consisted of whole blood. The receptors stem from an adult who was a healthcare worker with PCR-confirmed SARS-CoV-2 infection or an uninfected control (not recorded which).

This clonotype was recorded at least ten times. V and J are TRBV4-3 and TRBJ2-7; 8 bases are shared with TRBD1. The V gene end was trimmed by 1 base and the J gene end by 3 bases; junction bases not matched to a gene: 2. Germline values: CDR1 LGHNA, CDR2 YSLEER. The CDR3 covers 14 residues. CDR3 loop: CASSQVTGGYEQYF. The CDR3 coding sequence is TGCGCCAGCAGCCAAGTAACAGGGGGCTACGAGCAGTACTTC.

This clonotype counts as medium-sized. The CDR3 reads CAWSGGLANQPQHF. Written as DNA, the CDR3 is TGTGCCTGGAGTGGAGGCCTGGCTAATCAGCCCCAGCATTTT. V usage is TRBV30 and J usage is TRBJ1-5, with D hard to call. Trimming took 1 base from V and 4 from J, leaving 11 bases between them. The CDR3 has 14 residues. Germline V gene lookup returns CDR1 GTSNPN and CDR2 SVGIG (reference sequence). Full variable domain (remainder filled in from reference TRBV30 and TRBJ1-5): SQTIHQWPATLVQPVGSPLSLECTVEGTSNPNLYWYRQAAGRGLQLLFYSVGIGQISSEVPQNLSASRPQDRQFILSSKKLLLSDSGFYLCAWSGGLANQPQHFGDGTRLSIL.